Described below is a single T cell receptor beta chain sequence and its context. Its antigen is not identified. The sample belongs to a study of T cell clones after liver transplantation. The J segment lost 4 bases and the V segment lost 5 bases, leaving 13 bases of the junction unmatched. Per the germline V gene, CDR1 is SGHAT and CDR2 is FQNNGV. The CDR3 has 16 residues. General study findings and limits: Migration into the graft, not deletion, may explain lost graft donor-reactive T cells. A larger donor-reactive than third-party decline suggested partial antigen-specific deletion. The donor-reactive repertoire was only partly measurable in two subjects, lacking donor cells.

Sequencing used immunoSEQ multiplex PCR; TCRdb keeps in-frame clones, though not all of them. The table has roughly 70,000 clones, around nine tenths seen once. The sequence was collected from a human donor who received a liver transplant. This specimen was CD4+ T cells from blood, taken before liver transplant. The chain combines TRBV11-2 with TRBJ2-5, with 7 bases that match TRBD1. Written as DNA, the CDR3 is TGTGCCAGCAGCCCGACTAAGACAGGGATGTCAGAGACCCAGTACTTC. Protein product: CASSPTKTGMSETQYF.